The 23 T cell receptor beta chains in this list originate from one sample, sequenced in a study of cytomegalovirus exposure and HLA in healthy donors. Researchers ran the PCR with 60 Vbeta and 13 Jbeta primers. Libraries were prepared by immunoSEQ multiplex PCR; TCRdb keeps only in-frame clonotypes and omits some of them. The table includes around 150,000 clones, around 73% detected once. Material for sequencing was PBMCs. The receptors here all came from a male donor in good health and CMV-seronegative.

This chain uses TRBV19 with TRBJ1-2, with 9 bases identical to TRBD1. CDR1 is LNHDA, CDR2 SQIVND, per germline (reference sequence). CDR3 length equals 14 residues. The junction had 9 bases not matched to a gene; V was cut back by 5 bases and J by 8 bases. The CDR3 nucleotides are TGTGCCAGTAGTCCGCCGGGACAGGGTAACGGCTACACCTTC. Translation gives CASSPPGQGNGYTF.

The chain joins TRBV2 to TRBJ2-5; no clear D gene. TRBJ2-7 explains the end of the DNA better; the J call may be wrong. From germline, CDR1 is SNHLY and CDR2 FYNNEI. The CDR3 has 10 amino acids. The CDR3, as DNA: TGTGCCACCGCTTCCTACGAGCAGTACTTC. This translates into CATASYEQYF.

This chain uses TRBV5-1 with TRBJ2-5; 7 nucleotides agree with TRBD1. CDR1 and CDR2 (germline): SGHRS, YFSETQ. This CDR3 contains 15 residues. J lost 4 bases, V lost 3 bases, and 9 bases had no gene match. The CDR3 DNA is TGCGCCAGCAGCTCGGGGACAGTGAGATTAGAGACCCAGTACTTC. This gives the protein CASSSGTVRLETQYF.

The chain joins TRBV9 to TRBJ2-5; no reliable D call. The J call may be incorrect, as the DNA end agrees better with TRBJ2-7. This CDR3 region has 14 residues. Germline loops: CDR1 SGDLS, CDR2 YYNGEE. The CDR3 spells CASSVGVPSYEQYF. CDR3 in DNA: TGTGCCAGCAGCGTAGGCGTACCCTCCTACGAGCAGTACTTC.

This sequence joins TRBV6-5 and TRBJ1-1, with a weak D call TRBD1 (5 bases). Trimming took off 0 bases at V and 8 bases at J, with 10 bases between the two ends. This CDR3 spans 13 amino acids. From germline, CDR1 is MNHEY and CDR2 SVGAGI. CDR3 in amino acids: CASSYSSGLEAFF. CDR3 coding DNA: TGTGCCAGCAGTTACTCCTCAGGGTTAGAAGCTTTCTTT.

This chain connects TRBV5-4 to TRBJ2-5; 7 nucleotides match TRBD2. Germline V CDR1 and CDR2: SGHNT, YYREEE (reference sequence). V lost 0 bases, J lost 2 bases, and 4 bases stayed unmatched. The CDR3 length is 15 residues. The CDR3 loop reads CASSLETSVQETQYF. As DNA, the CDR3 is TGTGCCAGCAGCTTGGAAACTAGCGTTCAAGAGACCCAGTACTTC.

The chain joins TRBV27 to TRBJ2-5, with D maybe TRBD1 (6 bases). The CDR3 consists of 14 residues. From germline, CDR1 is MNHEY and CDR2 SMNVEV (reference sequence). Trimming shortened V by 6 bases and J by 0 bases, and 11 bases separated the two germline ends. CDR3 amino acids: CASRPGHYQETQYF. The CDR3 nucleotides read TGTGCCAGCAGACCGGGACACTACCAAGAGACCCAGTACTTC.

J is TRBJ2-3 and V is TRBV9, with D tentatively TRBD2 (5 bases). Per germline, CDR1 SGDLS and CDR2 YYNGEE. Trimming took 0 bases from V and 5 from J, leaving 7 bases between them. The CDR3 consists of 13 residues. The CDR3 DNA reads as TGTGCCAGCAGCGTAGCGGGGAAAGATACGCAGTATTTT. It codes for CASSVAGKDTQYF.

CDR3 protein: CAWTLQGAGEKLFF. The CDR3 DNA is TGTGCCTGGACCCTACAGGGGGCGGGTGAAAAACTGTTTTTT. The chain couples TRBV30 to TRBJ1-4; 9 nucleotides line up with TRBD1. The CDR3 spans 14 residues. J was trimmed by 7 bases and V by 4 bases; bases with no gene match: 7. CDR1 and CDR2 from the germline V gene are GTSNPN and SVGIG (reference sequence).

V usage is TRBV28 and J usage is TRBJ2-5, with 10 bases identical to TRBD2. V shed 2 bases, J shed 4 bases, and the junction held 10 bases outside the gene matches. From germline, CDR1 is MDHEN and CDR2 SYDVKM. The CDR3 is 17 amino acids. The CDR3 sequence: CASSLELSGRARETQYF. Here the CDR3 DNA reads TGTGCCAGCAGTTTAGAGCTAAGCGGGAGGGCCAGAGAGACCCAGTACTTC.

V gene TRBV4-3 combines with J gene TRBJ2-7; 7 nucleotides align to TRBD1. After removal of 0 bases from V and 0 bases from J, the junction contained 5 bases not matched to a gene. Germline assignment: CDR1 LGHNA and CDR2 YSLEER. This CDR3 contains 16 residues. CDR3 region: CASSQDQDRSSYEQYF. The CDR3 DNA follows: TGCGCCAGCAGCCAAGACCAGGACAGGTCCTCCTACGAGCAGTACTTC.

The V and J genes are TRBV14 and TRBJ1-1; unclear D gene. V lost 5 bases and J 1 base, leaving 17 bases between the germline ends. The CDR3 runs 16 residues. Germline CDR1 is SGHDN and CDR2 is FVKESK. This CDR3 is CASSFRATDANTEAFF. In nucleotides, the CDR3 is TGTGCCAGCAGCTTTAGAGCGACGGATGCGAACACTGAAGCTTTCTTT.

The CDR3 region has the DNA TGTGCCAGCAGTAAGCCGGGACAGTCCTACGAGCAGTACTTC. Translating it yields CASSKPGQSYEQYF. The chain uses TRBV6-5 and TRBJ2-7, with 7 bases identical to TRBD1. Trimming at V came to 5 bases and at J to 1 base, leaving 5 bases not matched to a gene. CDR1 and CDR2 from the germline V gene are MNHEY and SVGAGI. The CDR3 loop spans 14 amino acids.

V and J are TRBV18 and TRBJ2-3, with D possibly matching TRBD2 (6 bases). Germline loops: CDR1 KGHSH, CDR2 LQKENI. V lost 6 bases, J lost 0 bases, and 13 bases lay in between. This CDR3 spans 15 amino acids. DNA for the CDR3: TGTGCCAGCTCTGAGTGGGGACTTAGCACAGATACGCAGTATTTT. This translates into CASSEWGLSTDTQYF.

The CDR3 DNA follows: TGTGCCAGCAGCCTTACGGGGAATGAGCAGTTCTTC. This sequence encodes CASSLTGNEQFF. J is TRBJ2-1 and V is TRBV14; TRBD2 is a possible D gene (5 bases). CDR1 SGHDN and CDR2 FVKESK come from the germline V gene. This CDR3 contains 12 residues. V shed 4 bases and J shed 7 bases, with 8 bases lying between them.

The chain links TRBV18 to TRBJ1-4, with a possible D match to TRBD1 (6 bases). V lost 4 bases, J lost 2 bases, and 8 bases lay in between. The CDR3 is 14 amino acids. CDR1 and CDR2 from the germline V gene are KGHSH and LQKENI. The CDR3 sequence is CASSLGQTNEKLFF. CDR3 in DNA: TGTGCCAGCTCACTAGGACAGACTAATGAAAAACTGTTTTTT.

The V gene is TRBV6-5, the J gene TRBJ2-1, with 8 bases lining up with TRBD2. The CDR3 is 15 residues long. CDR1 and CDR2 from the germline V gene are MNHEY and SVGAGI. V lost 0 bases and J lost 8; bases outside the gene matches: 6. CDR3 DNA: TGTGCCAGCAGTTACTCCGGGACTAGGGGGTATGAGCAGTTCTTC. This encodes CASSYSGTRGYEQFF.

The chain carries TRBV6-1 and TRBJ2-1, with D possibly matching TRBD1 (5 bases). The germline CDR1 and CDR2 sequences are MNHNS and SASEGT. The length of the CDR3 is 15 residues. V was clipped by 7 bases and J by 0 bases, with 13 bases between them. DNA of the CDR3: TGTGCCAGCATCCAGGGCCGAAGCTCCTACAATGAGCAGTTCTTC. It specifies CASIQGRSSYNEQFF.

V is TRBV28 and J is TRBJ1-2, with 7 positions matching TRBD1. CDR1 MDHEN and CDR2 SYDVKM come from the germline V gene. Trimming cost V 4 bases and J 8 bases; bases outside gene matches: 1. The CDR3 has 11 amino acids. The CDR3: CASSSDRGYTF. The CDR3 nucleotides read TGTGCCAGCAGTTCGGACAGGGGCTACACCTTC.

Of note for this clone: A junction boundary mismatches the germline segment, possibly from a read error. The rearrangement uses TRBV6-5 and TRBJ2-7; 8 bases align to TRBD2. The CDR3 is 16 amino acids. Germline V gene data show CDR1 as MNHEY and CDR2 as SVGAGI. CDR3 sequence: CASSYSGGLGAYEQYF. The DNA of the CDR3 is TGTGCCAGCAGCTACTCGGGGGGGCTGGGGGCCTACGAGCAGTACTTC.

The rearrangement uses TRBV6-1 and TRBJ2-7; TRBD2 matches at 10 bases. J lost 7 bases, V lost 2 bases, and 5 bases had no gene match. This CDR3 contains 14 residues. Germline V gene lookup returns CDR1 MNHNS and CDR2 SASEGT. CDR3 loop: CASSEQRGGREQYF. The CDR3 region has the DNA TGTGCCAGCAGTGAACAGCGGGGGGGAAGGGAGCAGTACTTC.

The V call is TRBV5-1, the J call TRBJ1-1; maybe TRBD1 (5 bases). With 0 bases removed from V and 2 bases from J, the gap between germline ends came to 11 bases. Germline V lookup: CDR1 SGHRS, CDR2 YFSETQ. The CDR3 has 15 residues. CDR3 in amino acids: CASSLEGRSNTEAFF. DNA for the CDR3: TGCGCCAGCAGCTTGGAGGGGCGGTCCAACACTGAAGCTTTCTTT.

This clone has a single count. This sequence joins TRBV7-3 and TRBJ2-6; no reliable D call. The V gene lost 1 base and the J gene lost 0 bases, with 7 bases spanning the gap. The CDR3 totals 16 residues. The germline CDR1 and CDR2 sequences are SGHTA and FQGTGA. DNA of the CDR3: TGTGCCAGCAGCTTAATGTCGTCCTCTGGGGCCAACGTCCTGACTTTC. It is translated as CASSLMSSSGANVLTF.